The 27 T cell receptor beta chains reported below all come from one sample, sequenced in a study of metastatic and nonmetastatic thyroid tumors. Each patient went into thyroid surgery without having received any treatment. Using MiXCR, TCRdb reanalyzed the PCR reads. The sample contains approximately 6,000 clones, around a third of which appear only once. Specimen: adjacent normal tissue. All receptors derive from a male donor with papillary thyroid cancer or a benign thyroid nodule (not recorded which). Some clones in this sample may be carry-over from other donors' samples.

This clone has a single count. The CDR3 sequence is CSAPGLAGGPGELFF. CDR3 nucleotides: TGCAGTGCACCCGGACTAGCGGGAGGACCCGGGGAGCTGTTTTTT. The rearrangement joins TRBV20-1 to TRBJ2-2, with 14 bases identical to TRBD2. Germline V gene data show CDR1 as DFQATT and CDR2 as SNEGSKA (reference sequence). CDR3 length: 15 amino acids. Trimming at V came to 6 bases and at J to 6 bases, leaving 6 bases not matched to a gene.

This clone was observed a few times. This chain links TRBV25-1 with TRBJ1-1; D is uncertain. With 5 bases removed from V and 6 bases from J, the gap between germline ends came to 13 bases. This CDR3 has 13 amino acids. CDR1 MGHDK and CDR2 SYGVNS come from the germline V gene. The CDR3 sequence is CASSLSGGAEAFF. The CDR3, as DNA: TGTGCCAGCAGTTTATCCGGCGGGGCTGAAGCTTTCTTT.

The table lists this clone with a count of one. The junction departs from germline at one end; a sequencing error may be responsible. CDR3 amino acids: CASSVAVTSSYERYF. The CDR3 nucleotides read TGTGCCAGCAGCGTAGCTGTGACTAGCAGTTACGAGCGGTACTTC. V is TRBV9 and J is TRBJ2-7, with 7 bases matching TRBD2. The CDR3 has 15 amino acids. In germline, CDR1 is SGDLS, CDR2 YYNGEE.

Within the sample, this clone is medium-sized. V usage is TRBV12-3 or TRBV12-4 and J usage is TRBJ2-2; D call uncertain. Between the trimmed V and J ends, which lost 5 bases and 5 bases, there was a span of 6 bases. This CDR3 region has 12 residues. DNA of the CDR3: TGTGCCAGCAGTCCCCAAACCGGGGAGCTGTTTTTT. This gives the protein CASSPQTGELFF.

V is TRBV5-1 and J is TRBJ2-3; 12 bases map to TRBD2. V gave up 4 bases and J gave up 3 bases; unmatched junction bases: 6. There are 16 residues in the CDR3. CDR1 is SGHRS, CDR2 YFSETQ, per germline. CDR3 bases: TGCGCCAGCAGCGGGGGGACTAGCGGGCCAACAGATACGCAGTATTTT. It is translated as CASSGGTSGPTDTQYF.

The sample holds a few counts of this clone. V is TRBV27 and J is TRBJ2-3; 11 bases fit TRBD2. Germline CDR1 is MNHEY and CDR2 is SMNVEV (reference sequence). With 3 bases clipped from V and 8 bases from J, the junction kept 10 bases outside the gene matches. The CDR3 has 16 amino acids. Written as DNA, the CDR3 is TGTGCCAGCAGTTTGGGGCTAGCGGGGGGATCGGCTACGCAGTATTTT. Its protein product is CASSLGLAGGSATQYF.

This clone was recorded a few times. The sample carries other DNA sequences with the same CDR3. The CDR3 coding sequence is TGTGCCAGCAGTCAAGAAGTAGATACGCAGTATTTT. Translating gives CASSQEVDTQYF. The V gene is TRBV6-1, the J gene TRBJ2-3; D gene unclear. Per the germline V gene, CDR1 is MNHNS and CDR2 is SASEGT. The CDR3 spans 12 residues. Trimming stripped 5 bases from V and 5 bases from J, with 8 bases between.

V is TRBV7-8 and J is TRBJ2-5; 7 nucleotides match TRBD1. This CDR3 is built from 13 residues. CDR1 is SGHVS, CDR2 FQNEAQ, per germline. The J segment lost 2 bases and the V segment lost 5 bases, leaving 2 bases of the junction unmatched. CDR3 coding DNA: TGTGCCAGCAGCCTGGGACAGCAAGAGACCCAGTACTTC. It yields the protein CASSLGQQETQYF.

The sample holds a few counts of this clone. The CDR3 loop reads CASSLRSNYEQYF. In DNA form, the CDR3 reads TGTGCCAGCAGTTTACGGAGTAACTACGAGCAGTACTTC. J is TRBJ2-7 and V is TRBV27; no reliable D call. The CDR3 totals 13 residues. Trimming cost V 2 bases and J 3 bases, with 8 bases left between them. Germline V gene sequence: CDR1 MNHEY, CDR2 SMNVEV (reference sequence).

The chain joins TRBV28 to TRBJ1-1; D is unclear. This CDR3 comprises 12 residues. V shed 4 bases and J shed 8 bases, with 11 bases lying between them. Germline values: CDR1 MDHEN, CDR2 SYDVKM. The CDR3 bases are TGTGCCAGCAGTTCCGGTTGGGAAGAAGCTTTCTTT. Translated, it gives CASSSGWEEAFF. Together with reference TRBV28 and TRBJ1-1, the CDR3 gives the full variable domain: DVKVTQSSRYLVKRTGEKVFLECVQDMDHENMFWYRQDPGLGLRLIYFSYDVKMKEKGDIPEGYSVSREKKERFSLILESASTNQTSMYLCASSSGWEEAFFGQGTRLTVV.

Notes on this clone: This CDR3 is also generated by other DNA sequences in the sample. The chain is built from TRBV30 and TRBJ1-2; 7 bases are a match to TRBD1. Germline V gene sequence: CDR1 GTSNPN, CDR2 SVGIG (reference sequence). The CDR3 totals 14 residues. With V trimmed by 3 bases and J by 4 bases, 8 bases remained unmatched. DNA for the CDR3: TGTGCCTGGAGGGACGACAGGGTCCCCTATGGCTACACCTTC. Residues: CAWRDDRVPYGYTF.

The CDR3 coding sequence is TGTGCCAGCGGGGGGCGGGGGAACTCCTACGAGCAGTACTTC. This sequence encodes CASGGRGNSYEQYF. The rearrangement uses TRBV6-1 and TRBJ2-7; D may be TRBD2 (7 bases). Germline V CDR1 and CDR2: MNHNS, SASEGT. The CDR3 has 14 amino acids. V dropped 8 bases and J dropped 0 bases, with 14 bases sitting between them.

This clone was recorded a few times. The rearrangement links TRBV6-2 or TRBV6-3 to TRBJ2-7; a weak D match, TRBD2 (5 bases). There are 16 residues in the CDR3. Between the trimmed V and J ends, which lost 6 bases and 5 bases, there was a span of 23 bases. The germline V gene encodes CDR1 MNHEY and CDR2 SVGEGT. CDR3 coding DNA: TGTGCCAGCAGCAGCGTCCGCACGGGAAAGTTAAACGAGCAGTACTTC. Residues: CASSSVRTGKLNEQYF.

The chain recombines TRBV6-1 with TRBJ1-3; 9 bases fit TRBD1. CDR3 length equals 16 residues. The J segment lost 3 bases and the V segment lost 3 bases, leaving 6 bases of the junction unmatched. Germline CDR1 reads MNHNS; CDR2 reads SASEGT. The chain's CDR3 is CASSEWTGEGGNTIYF. DNA for the CDR3: TGTGCCAGCAGTGAGTGGACAGGGGAAGGTGGAAACACCATATATTTT.

This clone is medium-sized by share. The J gene is TRBJ2-5, the V gene TRBV2; 7 nucleotides match TRBD2. Germline V lookup: CDR1 SNHLY, CDR2 FYNNEI. The CDR3 totals 12 residues. Germline trimming cut 7 bases from V and 7 bases from J; bases unmatched to any gene: 6. The CDR3 region is CASTESGGTQYF. CDR3 coding DNA: TGTGCCAGCACCGAATCGGGGGGGACCCAGTACTTC.

This clone has just a few counts. V usage is TRBV12-3 or TRBV12-4 and J usage is TRBJ1-1, with D unclear. The V end was cut by 5 bases, the J end by 6 bases, with 7 bases between. This CDR3 contains 11 residues. Here the CDR3 reads CASSLSAEAFF. CDR3 nucleotide sequence: TGTGCCAGCAGTCTCAGCGCTGAAGCTTTCTTT.

This clone was counted a single time. This clone may be a read error of a much larger clone one base away. The genes are TRBV30 and TRBJ2-7; D tentatively reads TRBD1 or TRBD2 (5 bases each). Trimming cost V 7 bases and J 6 bases, with 19 bases left between them. This CDR3 is built from 13 residues. Looked up from germline, CDR1 is GTSNPN and CDR2 is SVGIG (reference sequence). The CDR3 spells CAYPTAVIGEQYF. The CDR3 DNA is TGTGCCTACCCGACAGCGGTGATTGGCGAGCAGTACTTC.

This clone was detected many times. V gene TRBV3-1 combines with J gene TRBJ1-3; D not resolved. Germline lookup yields CDR1 LGHDT and CDR2 YNNKEL (reference sequence). V dropped 4 bases and J dropped 4 bases, with 2 bases sitting between them. CDR3 length: 11 residues. The CDR3 reads CASSLGNTIYF. CDR3 nucleotide sequence: TGTGCCAGCAGCCTGGGAAACACCATATATTTT.

The J gene is TRBJ1-4, the V gene TRBV5-1; tentatively, D is TRBD1 (6 bases). The V end was cut by 4 bases, the J end by 3 bases, with 10 bases between. From germline, CDR1 is SGHRS and CDR2 YFSETQ. CDR3 length: 14 residues. The CDR3, as DNA: TGCGCCAGCAGCGCAGGGGCTCCTAATGAAAAACTGTTTTTT. Its translation is CASSAGAPNEKLFF.

The V gene is TRBV11-2, the J gene TRBJ2-1, with a weak D call TRBD2 (6 bases). This CDR3 has 17 amino acids. Trimming left V 3 bases short and J 4 bases short, with 19 bases between. CDR1 is SGHAT, CDR2 FQNNGV, per germline. The chain's CDR3 is CASSFWARDSRYNEQFF. As DNA, the CDR3 is TGTGCCAGCAGCTTCTGGGCTCGGGACTCCAGGTACAATGAGCAGTTCTTC.

The table lists this clone with a count of one. The chain employs TRBV5-1 and TRBJ2-3, with 9 bases that match TRBD2. V lost 4 bases to trimming and J lost 4 bases; unmatched junction nucleotides: 10. Germline V CDR1 and CDR2: SGHRS, YFSETQ. The CDR3 totals 16 residues. CDR3 DNA: TGCGCCAGCAGCCGATTCATAGCGGGAGAATCAGATACGCAGTATTTT. It specifies CASSRFIAGESDTQYF.

This sequence joins TRBV5-5 and TRBJ1-1; D may be TRBD1 (6 bases). This CDR3 has 14 amino acids. The germline V gene has CDR1 SGHKS and CDR2 YYEKEE (reference sequence). Trimming pared 3 bases from V and 3 bases from J, leaving 12 bases between. CDR3: CASSSGGQDTEAFF. The CDR3 DNA reads as TGTGCCAGCAGCTCTGGGGGGCAGGACACTGAAGCTTTCTTT.

The chain recombines TRBV11-3 with TRBJ2-7; TRBD2 is a possible D gene (6 bases). The germline V and J ends were trimmed by 1 base and 2 bases, with 12 bases remaining between them. CDR3 length: 15 amino acids. Germline CDR1 is SGHNT and CDR2 is YENEEA. The CDR3 is CASSLGRGSAYEQYF. CDR3 DNA: TGTGCCAGCAGCTTAGGACGGGGGTCGGCCTACGAGCAGTACTTC.

This chain connects TRBV4-1 to TRBJ2-7, with 7 bases aligning to TRBD1. The length of the CDR3 is 20 residues. CDR1 is MGHRA and CDR2 is YSYEKL in the germline V gene. V was clipped by 0 bases and J by 0 bases; unmatched bases: 17. In nucleotides, the CDR3 is TGCGCCAGCAGCCAAGATCTAGGCAGCCGGGACAGTCTAAGCTCCTACGAGCAGTACTTC. This sequence encodes CASSQDLGSRDSLSSYEQYF.

Comment on this clone: Lacking the conserved final phenylalanine or tryptophan, this CDR3 likely reflects a read error. This CDR3 reads CASSRGTEGQTNGYTL. The DNA for the CDR3 is TGCGCCAGCAGCCGAGGAACGGAGGGACAGACCAATGGCTACACCCTC. This chain links TRBV5-1 with TRBJ1-2; 7 nucleotides line up with TRBD1. Germline CDR1 and CDR2: SGHRS and YFSETQ. Trimming took 4 bases from V and 6 from J; bases not matched to a gene: 15. This CDR3 has 16 amino acids.

Comment on this clone: Other nucleotide sequences in the sample specify the same CDR3. The chain joins TRBV20-1 to TRBJ1-1; 7 bases agree with TRBD1. After removal of 2 bases from V and 0 bases from J, the junction contained 3 bases not matched to a gene. This CDR3 contains 14 residues. Germline CDR1 reads DFQATT; CDR2 reads SNEGSKA (reference sequence). The CDR3 is CSARTTGLNTEAFF. In nucleotides, the CDR3 is TGCAGTGCTAGAACGACAGGGTTGAACACTGAAGCTTTCTTT.

The CDR3: CSATGHSGVSDNEQFF. CDR3 nucleotide sequence: TGCAGTGCTACTGGACATTCAGGGGTGTCCGACAATGAGCAGTTCTTC. This chain uses TRBV20-1 with TRBJ2-1; maybe TRBD1 (6 bases). Trimming removed 4 bases at V and 5 bases at J, with 21 bases between. The V gene's germline CDR1 is DFQATT and CDR2 SNEGSKA (reference sequence). CDR3 length: 16 residues.